This passage covers 10 T cell receptor beta chains from one sample sequenced in a study of cytomegalovirus exposure and HLA in healthy donors. The PCR was carried out with 60 Vbeta primers and 13 Jbeta primers. TCRdb's table, derived via immunoSEQ multiplex PCR, lists solely in-frame clones and lacks some. Altogether 100,000 to 150,000 clones are present, around 72% being singletons, with the ten largest covering about 1.5%. Specimen: PBMCs. The source is a woman aged 18-35 years in good health and CMV-seronegative.

This chain uses TRBV6-6 with TRBJ1-4; 7 bases are a match to TRBD1. J was trimmed by 11 bases and V by 0 bases; bases with no gene match: 9. This CDR3 contains 15 residues. Germline CDR1 MNHNY, CDR2 SVGAGI (reference sequence). CDR3 nucleotides: TGTGCCAGCAGTTACTCCCGGGACAGTTTTATTAAACTGTTTTTT. It translates to CASSYSRDSFIKLFF.

This clone has just one count. The genes are TRBV2 and TRBJ1-2; 8 bases line up with TRBD1. The CDR3 has 14 amino acids. CDR1 is SNHLY and CDR2 is FYNNEI in the germline V gene. The V and J ends lost 4 bases and 8 bases, in that order; junction bases with no gene match: 9. CDR3 sequence (DNA): TGTGCCAGCAGTGCCCTTAGGACAGGGAACGGCTACACCTTC. As protein: CASSALRTGNGYTF.

This chain links TRBV4-1 with TRBJ2-2, with D tentatively TRBD1 (5 bases). The germline V and J ends were trimmed by 7 bases and 4 bases, with 10 bases remaining between them. Germline V lookup: CDR1 MGHRA, CDR2 YSYEKL. There are 13 residues in the CDR3. The CDR3 region is CASKRGTTGELFF. CDR3 DNA sequence: TGCGCCAGCAAAAGGGGTACCACCGGGGAGCTGTTTTTT.

The chain combines TRBV5-4 with TRBJ1-2; weak D call: TRBD1 (5 bases). This CDR3 has 14 amino acids. V lost 2 bases to trimming and J lost 6 bases, with 14 bases between them. Germline values: CDR1 SGHNT, CDR2 YYREEE (reference sequence). CDR3 amino acids: CASSFGGARHGYTF. In DNA form, the CDR3 reads TGTGCCAGCAGCTTTGGTGGGGCGCGACATGGCTACACCTTC.

This chain links TRBV19 with TRBJ1-5; maybe TRBD1 (5 bases). The length of the CDR3 is 15 residues. From germline, CDR1 is LNHDA and CDR2 SQIVND (reference sequence). The ends were cut back, 0 bases at V and 5 bases at J, with 11 bases in the middle. The CDR3: CASSIDHGGDQPQHF. DNA for the CDR3: TGTGCCAGTAGTATAGATCATGGGGGGGATCAGCCCCAGCATTTT.

This clone has a handful of counts. It is unclear where the CDR3 begins or ends on the DNA, so no DNA is shown, and the CDR3 is as TCRdb lists it. V usage is TRBV19 and J usage is TRBJ2-2; TRBD1, the table's D call, was not compared with the DNA. Germline CDR1 and CDR2: LNHDA and SQIVND (reference sequence). The CDR3 is 16 amino acids long, termini counted. The CDR3 here is CASRGQGAFGAGELFF.

The chain joins TRBV2 to TRBJ1-4; TRBD1 might be the D (5 bases). CDR3 length: 15 amino acids. The germline gives CDR1 SNHLY, CDR2 FYNNEI. Trimming left V 3 bases short and J 2 bases short, with 10 bases between. The CDR3 nucleotides read TGTGCCAGCAGTGATATACAGGCCACTAATGAAAAACTGTTTTTT. The encoded protein is CASSDIQATNEKLFF.

J is TRBJ2-7 and V is TRBV6-1; a weak D match, TRBD1 (6 bases). Germline CDR1 is MNHNS and CDR2 is SASEGT. The CDR3 runs to 14 residues. The V and J ends lost 6 bases and 7 bases respectively, with 19 bases between them. This CDR3 is CASSLLGGADEQYF. The CDR3 nucleotides are TGTGCCAGCAGCCTCTTAGGGGGAGCGGATGAGCAGTACTTC.

The chain uses TRBV5-6 and TRBJ2-1, with D perhaps matching TRBD1 (6 bases). From germline, CDR1 is SGHDT and CDR2 YYEEEE. CDR3 length equals 14 residues. V was cut by 10 bases and J by 8 bases, with 22 bases left in between. CDR3: CAATKGQSADEQFF. DNA for the CDR3: TGTGCCGCCACAAAGGGACAATCGGCCGATGAGCAGTTCTTC.

The DNA for the CDR3 is TGTGCCAGCAGCCCACCAATTGCGGGAGGGGACAATGAGCAGTTCTTC. This translates into CASSPPIAGGDNEQFF. V usage is TRBV7-9 and J usage is TRBJ2-1; 9 positions match TRBD2. The CDR3 length is 16 residues. Trimming took 5 bases from V and 5 from J; bases not matched to a gene: 10. CDR1 is SEHNR, CDR2 FQNEAQ, per germline (reference sequence).